The clone carrying this T cell receptor beta chain was seen only a few times. Its specificity is not known. TCRdb used MiXCR to reprocess the 5' RACE reads, holding one entry per CDR3 protein. The repertoire holds under 85,000 distinct CDR3 sequences, with 13% to 15% as singletons. This record comes from a study of early T cells in non-severe SARS-CoV-2 infection. As for the study in general: Chains from this unsorted whole-blood bulk RNA could not be paired.

Findings and caveats of the study: Private and CD4 specificities were missed by VDJdb matching, which favored anti-spike CD8 responses.

Germline loops: CDR1 SGHVS, CDR2 FNYEAQ. Trimming took 5 bases from V and 2 from J, leaving 9 bases between them. CDR3 length equals 13 residues. The sequencing sample was made of whole blood. This clonotype was sampled from an adult who was a healthcare worker with PCR-confirmed SARS-CoV-2 infection or an uninfected control (not recorded which). The chain couples TRBV7-6 to TRBJ2-5; D gene uncertain. The CDR3 here is CASSPRIQETQYF. The CDR3 DNA follows: TGTGCCAGCAGCCCTAGGATACAAGAGACCCAGTACTTC.